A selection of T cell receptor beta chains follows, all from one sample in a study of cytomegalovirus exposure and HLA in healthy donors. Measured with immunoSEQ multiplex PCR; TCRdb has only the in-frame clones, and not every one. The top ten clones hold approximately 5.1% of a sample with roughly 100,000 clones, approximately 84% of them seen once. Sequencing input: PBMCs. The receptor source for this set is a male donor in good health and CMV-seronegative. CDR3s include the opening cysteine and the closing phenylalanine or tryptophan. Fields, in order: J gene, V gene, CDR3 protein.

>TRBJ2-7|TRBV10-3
CAISESTTPEQYF
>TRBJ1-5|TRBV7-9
CASSSTRDTGSGFNQPQHF
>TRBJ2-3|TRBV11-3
CASSSRLAGVGDTQYF
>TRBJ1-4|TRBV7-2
CASTFGGTGNEKLFF
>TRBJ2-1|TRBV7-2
CASSLGSSYNEQFF
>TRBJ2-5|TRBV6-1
CASSVLQGVQETQYF
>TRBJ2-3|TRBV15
CATSRDGGRGGTDTQYF
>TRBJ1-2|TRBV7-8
CASSLRQGWDGYTF
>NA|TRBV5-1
CASSFGYEQYF
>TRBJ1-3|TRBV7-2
CASSLALEARSGNTIYF
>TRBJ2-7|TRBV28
CASSFPTGSSYEQYF
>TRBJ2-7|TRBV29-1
CSVWGGDGPYEQYF
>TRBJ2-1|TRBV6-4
CASSSVAGYNEQFF
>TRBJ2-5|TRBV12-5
CASGFPRTQYF
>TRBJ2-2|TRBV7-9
CASSPPGQGISSTTGELFF
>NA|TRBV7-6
CASSLGTSPPYEQYF
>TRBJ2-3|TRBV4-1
CASSQEFLTDTQYF
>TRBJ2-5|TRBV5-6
CASSPDWEETQYF
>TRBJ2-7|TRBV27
CASSLNPSYEQYF
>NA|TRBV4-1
CASSQATGGGEQYF
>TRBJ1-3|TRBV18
CASSQPGGADGNTIYF
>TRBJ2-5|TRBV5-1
CASSLVGGRETQYF
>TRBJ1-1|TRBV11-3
CASSGREQNTEAFF
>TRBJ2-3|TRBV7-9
CASTLNFDTQYF
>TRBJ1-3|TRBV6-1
CASSRTGGSGNTIYF
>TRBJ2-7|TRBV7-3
CASSLKGLAGVQSYEQYF
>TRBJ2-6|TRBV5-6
CASSLPRQAAGANVLTF
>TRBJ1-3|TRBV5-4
CASSLDGNSGNTIYF
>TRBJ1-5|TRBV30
CAWTPKTGGSNQPQHF
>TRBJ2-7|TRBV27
CASSLDGTGVLDEQYF
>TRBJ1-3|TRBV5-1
CASSLETASAIYF
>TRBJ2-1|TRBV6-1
CASSEGRQSFYNEQFF
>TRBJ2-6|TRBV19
CASSKTGARLSGANVLTF
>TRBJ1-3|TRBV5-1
CASSYKTGFGNTIYF
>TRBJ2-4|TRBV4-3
CASSQDLEGKNIQYF
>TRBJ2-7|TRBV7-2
CASSLRLDTYEQYF
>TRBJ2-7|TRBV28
CASSPLRSRVYEQYF
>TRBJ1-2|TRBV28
CASTPVTGFGYTF
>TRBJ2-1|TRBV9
CASSVAGNSYNEQFF
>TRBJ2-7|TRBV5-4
CASSQDWGGREQYF
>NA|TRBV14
CASSRGTSSVWSYEQYF
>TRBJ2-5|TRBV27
CASSSAGSGLARAQYF
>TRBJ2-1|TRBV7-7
CASSRSGLAGNEQFF
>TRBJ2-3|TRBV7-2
CASSPGTSGDTQYF
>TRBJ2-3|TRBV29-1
CSVPPSGDRTSDTQYF
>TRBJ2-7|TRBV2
CASSDGTDYEQYF
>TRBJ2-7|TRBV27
CASRPTGTGPREQYF
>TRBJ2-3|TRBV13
CASSASIYSTASTDTQYF
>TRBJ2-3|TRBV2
CASSSGLAAEDTQYF
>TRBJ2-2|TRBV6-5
CASSPGTGSTGELFF
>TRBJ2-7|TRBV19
CASSYGTSGHEQYF
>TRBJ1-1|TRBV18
CASSLVGQGGFDTEAFF
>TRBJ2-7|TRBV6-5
CASSSTGTGYYEQYF
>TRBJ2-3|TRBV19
CASSSLTSESTDTQYF